The rows below give T cell receptor beta chains drawn from one sample of a study of somatic mutations in cytotoxic T cells in rheumatoid arthritis. Sequencing used immunoSEQ multiplex PCR; TCRdb keeps in-frame clones, though not all of them. The sample includes 18,000 or so clones, 73% of them seen just once. Sample: CD8+ T cells sorted from blood. The source of these receptors is an older woman in good health. CDR3s include the opening cysteine and the closing phenylalanine or tryptophan.

length: 16
V: TRBV1
J: TRBJ1-2
CDR3: CTSRVHCLRKTYGYTF

length: 15
V: TRBV13
J: TRBJ2-7
CDR3: CASSLKSGTLREQYF

length: 12
V: TRBV2
J: TRBJ1-2
CDR3: CASHGGAKGYTF

length: 14
V: TRBV7-8
J: TRBJ2-7
CDR3: CASSPGGLVNEQYF

length: 14
V: TRBV7-8
J: TRBJ2-1
CDR3: CASSLVGLYNEQFF

length: 14
V: TRBV10-3
J: TRBJ1-5
CDR3: CAIGGGERNQPQHF

length: 16
V: TRBV7-2
J: TRBJ1-5
CDR3: CASSLMGQGGNQPQHF

length: 14
V: TRBV29-1
J: TRBJ2-7
CDR3: CSVEAEGSSYEQYF

length: 13
V: TRBV7-2
J: TRBJ2-7
CDR3: CASSLTLDREQYF

length: 15
V: TRBV19
J: TRBJ2-7
CDR3: CASSWTSGGSYEQYF

length: 14
V: TRBV10-2
J: TRBJ2-7
CDR3: CASSDRTKDYEQYF

length: 19
V: TRBV7-8
J: TRBJ2-6
CDR3: CASSFPTGGFSSGANVLTF

length: 10
V: TRBV30
J: TRBJ1-1
CDR3: CAWAGVEAFF

length: 14
V: TRBV11-2
J: NA
CDR3: CASSLDGQGYEQYF

length: 15
V: TRBV19
J: TRBJ2-7
CDR3: CASSIRIKGYYEQYF

length: 16
V: TRBV4-1
J: TRBJ1-1
CDR3: CASSQGTGTPNTEAFF

length: 15
V: TRBV10-3
J: TRBJ1-2
CDR3: CAISDKAGYYYGYTF

length: 11
V: TRBV19
J: TRBJ1-4
CDR3: CASSTAEKLFF

length: 14
V: TRBV19
J: TRBJ1-5
CDR3: CASSMARVDQPQHF

length: 14
V: TRBV7-2
J: TRBJ2-7
CDR3: CASSQTSSPPEQYF

length: 17
V: TRBV7-8
J: TRBJ1-4
CDR3: CASSLARVPKTDEKLFF

length: 14
V: TRBV9
J: TRBJ2-7
CDR3: CASSVEGVGDEQYF

length: 15
V: TRBV14
J: TRBJ1-2
CDR3: CASSQDRGSLYGYTF

length: 15
V: TRBV29-1
J: TRBJ1-2
CDR3: CSVEERDRRGYGYTF

length: 13
V: TRBV6-6
J: TRBJ2-7
CDR3: CASSIGTAYEQYF

length: 14
V: TRBV9
J: TRBJ2-7
CDR3: CASSARADTYEQYF

length: 14
V: TRBV25-1
J: TRBJ2-7
CDR3: CASSVWDRTYEQYF

length: 14
V: TRBV27
J: TRBJ2-7
CDR3: CASSSGHLSYEQYF

length: 15
V: TRBV9
J: TRBJ2-1
CDR3: CASSGGGGRANEQFF

length: 17
V: TRBV13
J: TRBJ2-1
CDR3: CASSPKTGTGNDNEQFF

length: 22
V: TRBV2
J: TRBJ2-5
CDR3: CASSEALSGRRGPTGWQETQYF

length: 12
V: TRBV5-1
J: TRBJ1-1
CDR3: CASSLKGSEAFF

length: 13
V: TRBV6-1
J: TRBJ2-7
CDR3: CASAYGQNYEQYF

length: 15
V: TRBV4-2
J: TRBJ1-1
CDR3: CASSEGQFMNTEAFF

length: 16
V: TRBV30
J: TRBJ1-1
CDR3: CAWTQPHWERSTEAFF

length: 15
V: TRBV9
J: TRBJ2-7
CDR3: CASSASGTSGNEQYF

length: 16
V: TRBV5-1
J: TRBJ1-1
CDR3: CASSLVGGNMNTEAFF